The 3 T cell receptor beta chains presented below share a single source sample, sequenced in a study of molecular identifiers for immune sequencing clone quantification. TCRdb itself ran the PCR reads through MiXCR, one entry per CDR3 protein. The sample lists 100,000 or so distinct CDR3 sequences; around a third were seen once. The source material was naive CD8+ T cells from blood, with Jurkat cell RNA spiked in. Subset here: FACS-sorted CD8+CD4-CCR7+CD45RA+ naive T cells. Receptor source: a human donor in good health. Some libraries in this study had Jurkat cell RNA spiked in.

This clonotype occurred a few times. The V call is TRBV5-6, the J call TRBJ2-5; 11 nucleotides line up with TRBD1. The CDR3 is 15 residues long. Looked up from germline, CDR1 is SGHDT and CDR2 is YYEEEE. Germline trimming cut 4 bases from V and 4 bases from J; bases unmatched to any gene: 6. The CDR3 region has the DNA TGTGCCAGCAGCGACGGGACAGGGGGGTTAGAGACCCAGTACTTC. Amino acids: CASSDGTGGLETQYF.

The CDR3 loop is CASSREGGAQETQYF. The CDR3 DNA follows: TGTGCCAGCAGCCGAGAAGGCGGGGCTCAAGAGACCCAGTACTTC. The genes are TRBV4-2 and TRBJ2-5; perhaps TRBD2 as D (6 bases). Germline CDR1 is LGHNA and CDR2 is YNFKEQ. The V end was cut by 4 bases, the J end by 2 bases, with 14 bases between. The CDR3 is made up of 15 amino acids.

This clonotype appeared a single time. The CDR3 region is CASSLGEEQYF. CDR3 coding DNA: TGTGCCAGCAGCTTGGGGGAGGAGCAGTACTTC. The chain has TRBV5-6 and TRBJ2-7, with D possibly being TRBD2 (5 bases). Germline values: CDR1 SGHDT, CDR2 YYEEEE. CDR3 length equals 11 residues. Trimming took off 0 bases at V and 7 bases at J, with 5 bases between the two ends.